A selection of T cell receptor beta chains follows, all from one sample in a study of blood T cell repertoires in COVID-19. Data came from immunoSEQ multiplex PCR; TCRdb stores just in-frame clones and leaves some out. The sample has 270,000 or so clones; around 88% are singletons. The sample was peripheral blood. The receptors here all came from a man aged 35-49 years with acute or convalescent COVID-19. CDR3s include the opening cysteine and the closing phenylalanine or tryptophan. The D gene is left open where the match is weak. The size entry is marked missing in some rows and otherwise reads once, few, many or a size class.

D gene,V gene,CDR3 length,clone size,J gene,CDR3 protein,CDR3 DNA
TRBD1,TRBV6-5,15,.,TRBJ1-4,CASRASGTDGEKLFF,TGTGCCAGCAGGGCCTCCGGGACAGATGGAGAAAAACTGTTTTTT
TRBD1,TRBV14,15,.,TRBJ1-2,CASSPPDRIGYGYTF,TGTGCCAGCAGCCCCCCGGACAGGATCGGCTACGGCTACACCTTC
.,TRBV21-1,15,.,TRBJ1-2,CASRKPPGRVRGYTF,TGTGCCAGCAGAAAGCCTCCGGGGAGGGTACGGGGCTACACCTTC
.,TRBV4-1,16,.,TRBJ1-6,CASSQRQDGFFSPLHF,TGCGCCAGCAGCCAAAGACAGGACGGATTTTTTTCACCCCTCCACTTT
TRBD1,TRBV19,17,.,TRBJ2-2,CASSIRNRGLGTGELFF,TGTGCCAGTAGTATAAGGAACAGGGGGCTAGGCACCGGGGAGCTGTTTTTT
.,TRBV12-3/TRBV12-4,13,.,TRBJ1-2,CASSGWSNYGYTF,TGTGCCAGCAGCGGATGGAGCAACTATGGCTACACCTTC
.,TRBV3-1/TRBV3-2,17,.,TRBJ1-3,CASSPIYSGAAGNTIYF,TGTGCCAGCAGCCCAATATACTCAGGGGCGGCCGGAAACACCATATATTTT
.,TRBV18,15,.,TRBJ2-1,CASSPTGSSYNEQFF,TGTGCCAGCTCACCAACGGGGAGCTCCTACAATGAGCAGTTCTTC
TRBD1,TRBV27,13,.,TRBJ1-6,CASSATGDSPLHF,TGTGCCAGCAGTGCGACAGGGGATTCACCCCTCCACTTT
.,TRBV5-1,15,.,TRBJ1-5,CASSLVGGVDQPQHF,TGCGCCAGCAGCCTAGTGGGGGGGGTAGACCAGCCCCAGCATTTT
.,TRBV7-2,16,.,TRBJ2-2,CASSFWAGVDTGELFF,TGTGCCAGCAGCTTTTGGGCAGGGGTGGACACCGGGGAGCTGTTTTTT
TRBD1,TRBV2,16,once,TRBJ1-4,CASSPGQGGTNEKLFF,TGTGCCAGCAGCCCCGGACAGGGGGGAACTAATGAAAAACTGTTTTTT
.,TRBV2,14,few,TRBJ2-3,CASSGRASEGTQYF,TGTGCCAGCAGCGGCCGTGCTAGTGAGGGTACGCAGTATTTT
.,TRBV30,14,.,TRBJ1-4,CACKQDSLNEKLFF,TGTGCCTGTAAACAGGACAGTCTCAATGAAAAACTGTTTTTT
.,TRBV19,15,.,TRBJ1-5,CASSINRQSNQPQHF,TGTGCCAGTAGTATAAACAGACAATCCAATCAGCCCCAGCATTTT
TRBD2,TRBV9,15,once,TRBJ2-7,CASSVGLAGAYEQYF,TGTGCCAGCAGCGTAGGACTAGCGGGGGCTTACGAGCAGTACTTC
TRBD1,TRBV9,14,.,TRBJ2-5,CASSVGTGTETQYF,TGTGCCAGCAGCGTAGGGACAGGGACGGAGACCCAGTACTTC
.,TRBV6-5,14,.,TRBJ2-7,CASSQDKGGYEQYF,TGTGCCAGCAGTCAGGACAAGGGAGGCTACGAGCAGTACTTC
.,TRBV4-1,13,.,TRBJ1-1,CASSHPVGTEAFF,TGCGCCAGCAGCCATCCGGTTGGCACTGAAGCTTTCTTT
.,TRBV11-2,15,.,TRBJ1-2,CASSPWAGDNYGYTF,TGTGCCAGCAGCCCTTGGGCGGGTGACAACTATGGCTACACCTTC
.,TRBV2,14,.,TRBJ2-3,CASSGTGYTDTQYF,TGTGCCAGCAGTGGAACAGGGTACACAGATACGCAGTATTTT
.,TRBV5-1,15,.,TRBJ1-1,CASSFVAGANTEAFF,TGCGCCAGCAGCTTTGTCGCAGGGGCGAACACTGAAGCTTTCTTT
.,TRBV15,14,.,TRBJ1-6,CATSRETYNSPLHF,TGTGCCACCAGCAGAGAGACTTATAATTCACCCCTCCACTTT
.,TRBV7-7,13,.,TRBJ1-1,CASSLERGTEAFF,TGTGCCAGCAGCTTAGAGAGGGGGACTGAAGCTTTCTTT
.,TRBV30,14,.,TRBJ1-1,CAWSRKLGRTEAFF,TGTGCCTGGAGCCGAAAGCTGGGGCGTACTGAAGCTTTCTTT
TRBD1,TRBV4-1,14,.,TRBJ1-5,CASSRRDRNQPQHF,TGCGCCAGCAGCCGCCGGGACAGAAATCAGCCCCAGCATTTT
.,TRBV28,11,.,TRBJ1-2,CASTKTDGYTF,TGTGCCAGCACCAAGACAGATGGCTACACCTTC
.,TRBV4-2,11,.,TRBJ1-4,CASSRGEKLFF,TGTGCCAGCAGCCGAGGAGAAAAACTGTTTTTT
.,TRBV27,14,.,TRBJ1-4,CASSPQGLNEKLFF,TGTGCCAGCAGTCCTCAGGGGCTCAATGAAAAACTGTTTTTT
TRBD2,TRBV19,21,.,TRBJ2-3,CASSALRSGTSGASSTDTQYF,TGTGCCAGTAGTGCCCTGAGATCCGGGACTAGCGGGGCCTCTAGCACAGATACGCAGTATTTT
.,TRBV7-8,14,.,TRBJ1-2,CASSLARGFSGYTF,TGTGCCAGCAGCTTAGCTCGGGGGTTTTCTGGCTACACCTTC
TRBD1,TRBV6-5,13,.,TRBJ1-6,CASTSSRGTPLHF,TGTGCCAGCACCTCGTCCAGGGGGACACCCCTCCACTTT
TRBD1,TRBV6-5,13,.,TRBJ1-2,CASSRDSKYGYTF,TGTGCCAGCAGCCGGGACAGCAAATATGGCTACACCTTC
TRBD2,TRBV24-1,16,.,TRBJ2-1,CATSDYGLAGDNEQFF,TGTGCCACCAGTGATTACGGACTAGCGGGGGACAATGAGCAGTTCTTC
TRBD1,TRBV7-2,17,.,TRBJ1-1,CASSSSRDRGKNTEAFF,TGTGCCAGCAGCTCATCCCGGGACAGGGGTAAGAACACTGAAGCTTTCTTT
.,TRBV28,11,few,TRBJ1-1,CASAGSGEAFF,TGTGCCAGCGCCGGATCCGGGGAGGCTTTCTTT
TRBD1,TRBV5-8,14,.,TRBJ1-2,CASSSLQGSHGYTF,TGTGCCAGCAGCTCCTTACAGGGGAGCCATGGCTACACCTTC
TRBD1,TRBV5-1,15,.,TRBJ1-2,CASSLGTGRNYGYTF,TGCGCCAGCAGCTTAGGGACAGGGAGGAACTATGGCTACACCTTC
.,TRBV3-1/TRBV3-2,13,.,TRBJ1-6,CASSQDSSSPLHF,TGTGCCAGCAGCCAAGATTCTTCCTCACCCCTCCACTTT
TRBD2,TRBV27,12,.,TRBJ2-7,CASSLGGVEQYF,TGTGCCAGCAGTCTCGGGGGGGTCGAGCAGTACTTC
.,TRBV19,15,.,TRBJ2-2,CASRRGGTATGELFF,TGTGCCAGTAGAAGAGGAGGGACAGCCACCGGGGAGCTGTTTTTT
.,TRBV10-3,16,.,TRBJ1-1,CAISESKQGSNTEAFF,TGTGCCATCAGTGAGTCGAAACAGGGCTCGAACACTGAAGCTTTCTTT
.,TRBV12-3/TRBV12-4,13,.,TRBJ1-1,CASSFGQSTEAFF,TGTGCCAGCAGTTTCGGACAGTCCACTGAAGCTTTCTTT
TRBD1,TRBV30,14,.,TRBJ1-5,CAWGTGEFNQPQHF,TGTGCCTGGGGGACAGGGGAGTTCAATCAGCCCCAGCATTTT
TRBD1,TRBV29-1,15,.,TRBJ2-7,CSVDLGTGGSYEQYF,TGCAGCGTAGATCTCGGGACAGGGGGCTCCTACGAGCAGTACTTC
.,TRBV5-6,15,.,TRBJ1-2,CASSFRSGWNYGYTF,TGTGCCAGCAGCTTTCGATCAGGGTGGAACTATGGCTACACCTTC
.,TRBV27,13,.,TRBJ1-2,CASSIERRGGYTF,TGTGCCAGCAGTATCGAACGCAGGGGCGGCTACACCTTC
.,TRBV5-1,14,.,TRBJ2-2,CASSLTANTGELFF,TGCGCCAGCAGCTTGACAGCGAACACCGGGGAGCTGTTTTTT